Below are 21 T cell receptor beta chains sequenced from a single sample in a study of CD8 T cells in Susac syndrome. It was with random hexamers that roughly 0.5 to 1 ug RNA was reverse transcribed. TCRdb used MiXCR to reprocess the immunoSEQ multiplex PCR reads, holding one entry per CDR3 protein. The repertoire holds about 190,000 distinct CDR3 sequences, over 85% seen once, with roughly 0.1% in the top ten. Material: CD4+ T cells from PBMCs. These TCRs come from a human donor in good health.

The gene calls are TRBV29-1 and TRBJ2-1; D unclear. V dropped 2 bases and J dropped 8 bases, with 1 base sitting between them. Germline V gene sequence: CDR1 SQVTM, CDR2 ANQGSEA. The CDR3 covers 9 residues. The CDR3 DNA follows: TGCAGCGTTGAATATGAGCAGTTCTTC. Residues: CSVEYEQFF.

The chain combines TRBV6-5 with TRBJ1-1; D remains ambiguous. The CDR3 sequence is 13 residues long. From germline, CDR1 is MNHEY and CDR2 SVGAGI. V lost 7 bases to trimming and J lost 0 bases, with 9 bases between them. CDR3 bases: TGTGCCAGCAAATCACAGTTGAACACTGAAGCTTTCTTT. It encodes CASKSQLNTEAFF.

The chain couples TRBV9 to TRBJ2-3; 8 nucleotides line up with TRBD1. This CDR3 has 15 amino acids. CDR1 is SGDLS, CDR2 YYNGEE, per germline. J was trimmed by 2 bases and V by 4 bases; bases with no gene match: 6. Here the CDR3 DNA reads TGTGCCAGCAGCACAGGACAGGGCCCCACAGATACGCAGTATTTT. It encodes CASSTGQGPTDTQYF.

J is TRBJ2-2 and V is TRBV20-1; D remains ambiguous. The germline V gene has CDR1 DFQATT and CDR2 SNEGSKA (reference sequence). V lost 3 bases, J lost 7 bases, and 6 bases lay in between. There are 11 residues in the CDR3. The chain's CDR3 is CSASPGGELFF. CDR3 DNA sequence: TGCAGTGCTAGCCCCGGCGGGGAGCTGTTTTTT.

The chain has TRBV7-9 and TRBJ2-2; the match to TRBD1 covers 7 bases. The CDR3 runs to 15 residues. From germline, CDR1 is SEHNR and CDR2 FQNEAQ (reference sequence). The V and J ends lost 3 bases and 5 bases, in that order; junction bases with no gene match: 6. The CDR3 is CASSFLTGQTGELFF. CDR3 coding DNA: TGTGCCAGCAGCTTCTTGACAGGGCAAACCGGGGAGCTGTTTTTT.

This sequence joins TRBV12-3 or TRBV12-4 and TRBJ1-6; the match to TRBD1 covers 8 bases. CDR3 length: 14 residues. The trim removed 6 bases at V and 6 bases at J, leaving 4 bases unmatched. CDR3 amino acids: CASSPGQVNSPLHF. For the CDR3, the DNA is TGTGCCAGCAGCCCGGGACAGGTTAATTCACCCCTCCACTTT.

This clonotype was seen just once. This rearrangement joins TRBV29-1 to TRBJ2-3; 9 bases align to TRBD1. With 7 bases clipped from V and 5 bases from J, the junction kept 10 bases outside the gene matches. The CDR3 runs to 14 residues. CDR1 is SQVTM, CDR2 ANQGSEA, per germline. The CDR3 coding sequence is TGCAGCGGGGCCGGGACAGGGTATAGAGATACGCAGTATTTT. As protein: CSGAGTGYRDTQYF.

The chain recombines TRBV12-3 or TRBV12-4 with TRBJ1-2; D possibly corresponds to TRBD1 (5 bases). V was clipped by 0 bases and J by 0 bases, with 8 bases between them. This CDR3 region has 15 residues. The CDR3 protein is CASSLARTTNYGYTF. The CDR3 DNA follows: TGTGCCAGCAGTTTAGCGCGGACAACTAACTATGGCTACACCTTC.

This rearrangement joins TRBV2 to TRBJ2-1; D is possibly TRBD1 (6 bases). Trimming stripped 1 base from V and 2 bases from J, with 15 bases between. The CDR3 length is 17 residues. Germline V CDR1 and CDR2: SNHLY, FYNNEI. CDR3 DNA: TGTGCCAGCAGTGAAGAGGGGGACCGACTACCCTACAATGAGCAGTTCTTC. Residues: CASSEEGDRLPYNEQFF.

The V gene is TRBV9, the J gene TRBJ2-6; D ambiguous. Between the trimmed V and J ends, which lost 4 bases and 0 bases, there was a span of 5 bases. The CDR3 is 14 amino acids. The germline V gene has CDR1 SGDLS and CDR2 YYNGEE. CDR3 sequence (DNA): TGTGCCAGCAGCTACGACTCTGGGGCCAACGTCCTGACTTTC. Amino acids: CASSYDSGANVLTF.

The chain employs TRBV23-1 and TRBJ1-5; 7 bases are a match to TRBD1. TRBV23-1 is identified as an open reading frame with a role that is uncertain. The CDR3 is 15 amino acids. Trimming took 7 bases from V and 0 from J; bases not matched to a gene: 6. CDR3 loop: CASKRDSFSNQPQHF. DNA of the CDR3: TGCGCCAGCAAGCGGGACAGTTTTAGCAATCAGCCCCAGCATTTT.

This clonotype was seen only once. The chain uses TRBV11-2 and TRBJ2-3; TRBD2 matches 10 bases. The CDR3 runs 19 residues. The J segment lost 0 bases and the V segment lost 4 bases, leaving 13 bases of the junction unmatched. Germline CDR1 and CDR2: SGHAT and FQNNGV. The CDR3 reads CASSSGQATTSGSTDTQYF. As DNA, the CDR3 is TGTGCCAGCAGCTCCGGACAGGCAACGACTAGCGGGAGCACAGATACGCAGTATTTT.

The chain links TRBV28 to TRBJ2-1; D ambiguous. Per the germline V gene, CDR1 is MDHEN and CDR2 is SYDVKM. Deletions cut 5 bases from V and 7 bases from J, with 18 bases between. The CDR3 length is 15 residues. CDR3 sequence reads: CASSPPGDWGNEQFF. In nucleotides, the CDR3 is TGTGCCAGCAGTCCCCCGGGCGACTGGGGTAATGAGCAGTTCTTC.

This clonotype came up once. The chain combines TRBV3-1 with TRBJ2-1; D is undetermined. This CDR3 comprises 12 residues. Per germline, CDR1 LGHDT and CDR2 YNNKEL (reference sequence). The V and J ends lost 1 base and 10 bases respectively, with 8 bases between them. The CDR3 sequence: CASSQGQDEQFF. In DNA form, the CDR3 reads TGTGCCAGCAGCCAAGGCCAGGACGAGCAGTTCTTC.

The chain is built from TRBV5-1 and TRBJ2-1, with D tentatively TRBD1 (5 bases). The ends were cut back, 0 bases at V and 8 bases at J, with 12 bases in the middle. CDR3 length equals 14 residues. Per germline, CDR1 SGHRS and CDR2 YFSETQ. For the CDR3, the DNA is TGCGCCAGCAGCTTGGAGCGACCCAGGGATGAGCAGTTCTTC. Protein sequence: CASSLERPRDEQFF.

V gene TRBV29-1 combines with J gene TRBJ2-1; D is possibly TRBD2 (5 bases). The V end lost 7 bases, the J end lost 10 bases, and 8 bases lay between the germline ends. The CDR3 consists of 9 residues. From germline, CDR1 is SQVTM and CDR2 ANQGSEA. CDR3 sequence reads: CSAGREQFF. In nucleotides, the CDR3 is TGCAGCGCGGGGAGAGAGCAGTTCTTC.

This sequence joins TRBV11-2 and TRBJ2-2; D may be TRBD1 (5 bases). The CDR3 has 17 amino acids. The germline V and J ends were trimmed by 1 base and 4 bases, with 16 bases remaining between them. Germline assignment: CDR1 SGHAT and CDR2 FQNNGV. The CDR3 loop reads CASSLATGPAPTGELFF. The CDR3 coding sequence is TGTGCCAGCAGCTTAGCAACAGGCCCGGCGCCCACCGGGGAGCTGTTTTTT. Looking up the rest from reference TRBV11-2 and TRBJ2-2 gives the full variable domain: EAGVAQSPRYKIIEKRQSVAFWCNPISGHATLYWYQQILGQGPKLLIQFQNNGVVDDSQLPKDRFSAERLKGVDSTLKIQPAKLEDSAVYLCASSLATGPAPTGELFFGEGSRLTVL.

The chain recombines TRBV7-9 with TRBJ2-7; D remains ambiguous. The germline V gene has CDR1 SEHNR and CDR2 FQNEAQ (reference sequence). With 7 bases removed from V and 0 bases from J, the gap between germline ends came to 13 bases. The CDR3 runs 14 residues. CDR3 coding DNA: TGTGCCAGCATGCCCGAGGCCGACTCCTACGAGCAGTACGTC. Translation: CASMPEADSYEQYV.

The chain carries TRBV10-2 and TRBJ2-4; TRBD1 aligns across 9 bases. Germline-derived CDR1 and CDR2 are WSHSY and SAAADI. The CDR3 covers 14 residues. After removal of 8 bases from V and 3 bases from J, the junction contained 5 bases not matched to a gene. The CDR3 nucleotides read TGCGCCAGCTTGGCGACAGGGGGCAAAAACATTCAGTACTTC. This encodes CASLATGGKNIQYF.

This chain joins TRBV4-1 and TRBJ1-1; TRBD1 might be the D (6 bases). Germline V gives CDR1 MGHRA, CDR2 YSYEKL. Trimming removed 2 bases from V and 5 bases from J, with 18 bases in between. CDR3 size: 16 residues. The CDR3 DNA follows: TGCGCCAGCAGCCAATTCCTTACGACAGGCGGGACTGAAGCTTTCTTT. Amino acids: CASSQFLTTGGTEAFF.

The gene calls are TRBV20-1 and TRBJ1-1, with a possible D match to TRBD1 (6 bases). The CDR3 consists of 14 residues. V was trimmed by 6 bases and J by 1 base, leaving 15 bases between them. Germline CDR1 is DFQATT and CDR2 is SNEGSKA (reference sequence). CDR3 protein: CSAKRTVSNTEAFF. The CDR3 coding sequence is TGCAGTGCGAAGAGGACAGTTTCGAACACTGAAGCTTTCTTT.